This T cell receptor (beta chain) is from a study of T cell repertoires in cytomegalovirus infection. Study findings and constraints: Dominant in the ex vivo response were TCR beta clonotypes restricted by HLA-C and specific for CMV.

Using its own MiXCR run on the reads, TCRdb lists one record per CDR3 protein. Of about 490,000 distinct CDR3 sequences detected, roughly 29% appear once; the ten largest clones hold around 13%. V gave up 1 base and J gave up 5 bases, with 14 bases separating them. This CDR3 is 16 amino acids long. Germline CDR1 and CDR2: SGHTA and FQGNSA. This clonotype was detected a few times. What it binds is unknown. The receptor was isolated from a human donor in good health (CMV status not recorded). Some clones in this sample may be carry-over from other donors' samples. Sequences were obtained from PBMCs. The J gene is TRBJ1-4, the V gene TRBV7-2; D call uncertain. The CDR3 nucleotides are TGTGCCAGCAGCTTAGTAAGCGGACGGAGGAATGAAAAACTGTTTTTT. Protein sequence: CASSLVSGRRNEKLFF.